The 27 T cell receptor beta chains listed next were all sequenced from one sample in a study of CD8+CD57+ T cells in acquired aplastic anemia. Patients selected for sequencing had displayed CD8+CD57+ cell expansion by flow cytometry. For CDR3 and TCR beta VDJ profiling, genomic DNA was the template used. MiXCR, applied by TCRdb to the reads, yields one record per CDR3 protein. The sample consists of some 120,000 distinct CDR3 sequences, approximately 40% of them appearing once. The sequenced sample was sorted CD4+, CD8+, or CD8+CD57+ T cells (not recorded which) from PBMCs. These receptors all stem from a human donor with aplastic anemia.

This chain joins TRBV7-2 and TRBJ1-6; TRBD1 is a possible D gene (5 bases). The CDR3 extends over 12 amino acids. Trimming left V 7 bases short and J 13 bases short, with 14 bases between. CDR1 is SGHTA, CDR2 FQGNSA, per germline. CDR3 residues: CASTRGSGPLHF. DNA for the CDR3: TGTGCCAGCACCCGGGGCAGCGGGCCCCTCCACTTT.

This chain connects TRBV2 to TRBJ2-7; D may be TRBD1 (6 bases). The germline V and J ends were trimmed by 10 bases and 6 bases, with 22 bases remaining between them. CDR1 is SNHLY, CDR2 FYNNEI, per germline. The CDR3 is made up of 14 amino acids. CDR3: CATSRQDSGVEQYF. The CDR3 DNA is TGTGCCACCTCAAGGCAGGACAGTGGTGTCGAGCAGTACTTC.

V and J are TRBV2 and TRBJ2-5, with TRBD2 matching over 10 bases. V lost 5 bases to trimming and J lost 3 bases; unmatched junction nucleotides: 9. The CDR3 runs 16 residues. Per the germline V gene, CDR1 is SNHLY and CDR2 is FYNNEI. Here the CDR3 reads CASSYSTGLAEETQYF. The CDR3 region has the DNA TGTGCCAGCAGTTACTCGACCGGACTAGCGGAAGAGACCCAGTACTTC.

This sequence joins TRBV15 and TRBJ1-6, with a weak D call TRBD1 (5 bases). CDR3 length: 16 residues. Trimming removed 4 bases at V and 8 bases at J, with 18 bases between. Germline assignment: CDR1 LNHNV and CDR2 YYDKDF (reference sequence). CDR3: CATSTDNTGHYSPLHF. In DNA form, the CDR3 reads TGTGCCACCAGCACAGATAACACAGGACATTATTCACCCCTCCACTTT.

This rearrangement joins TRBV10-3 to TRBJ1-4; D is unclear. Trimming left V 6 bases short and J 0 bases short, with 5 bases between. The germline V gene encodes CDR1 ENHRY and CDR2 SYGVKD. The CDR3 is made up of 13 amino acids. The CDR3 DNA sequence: TGTGCCATCAGGGCAGCAACTAATGAAAAACTGTTTTTT. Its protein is CAIRAATNEKLFF.

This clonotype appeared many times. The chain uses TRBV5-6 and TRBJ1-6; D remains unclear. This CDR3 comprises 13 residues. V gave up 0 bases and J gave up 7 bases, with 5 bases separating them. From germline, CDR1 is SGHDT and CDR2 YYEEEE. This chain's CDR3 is CASSLEPNSPLHF. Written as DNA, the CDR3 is TGTGCCAGCAGCTTGGAGCCGAATTCACCCCTCCACTTT.

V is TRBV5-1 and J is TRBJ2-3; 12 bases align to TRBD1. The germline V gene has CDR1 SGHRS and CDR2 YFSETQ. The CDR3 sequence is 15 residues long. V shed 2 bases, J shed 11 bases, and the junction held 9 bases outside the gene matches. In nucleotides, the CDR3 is TGCGCCAGCAGCTTTTCCGGGACAGGGGGCGGTGAGCAGTATTTT. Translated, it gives CASSFSGTGGGEQYF.

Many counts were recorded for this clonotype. This CDR3 is CASRKPQGTLNSPLHF. CDR3 bases: TGTGCCAGCAGAAAACCCCAGGGAACCCTTAACTCACCCCTCCACTTT. The chain recombines TRBV6-1 with TRBJ1-6, with D perhaps matching TRBD1 (5 bases). This CDR3 is built from 16 residues. With 6 bases removed from V and 10 bases from J, the gap between germline ends came to 22 bases. Germline CDR1 MNHNS, CDR2 SASEGT.

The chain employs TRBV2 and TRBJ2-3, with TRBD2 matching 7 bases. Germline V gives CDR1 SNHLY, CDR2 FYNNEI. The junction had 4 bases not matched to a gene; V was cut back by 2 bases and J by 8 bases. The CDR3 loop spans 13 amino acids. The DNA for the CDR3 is TGTGCCAGCAGTGAAATACCGGGGGGTACGCAGTATTTT. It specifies CASSEIPGGTQYF.

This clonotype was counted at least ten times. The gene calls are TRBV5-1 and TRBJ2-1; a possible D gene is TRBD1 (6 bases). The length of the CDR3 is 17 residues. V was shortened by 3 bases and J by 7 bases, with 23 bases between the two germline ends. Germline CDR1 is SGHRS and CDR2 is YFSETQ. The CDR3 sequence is CASSSKLVNRVGNEQFF. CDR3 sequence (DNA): TGCGCCAGCAGCTCAAAACTAGTAAACAGGGTTGGGAATGAGCAGTTCTTC.

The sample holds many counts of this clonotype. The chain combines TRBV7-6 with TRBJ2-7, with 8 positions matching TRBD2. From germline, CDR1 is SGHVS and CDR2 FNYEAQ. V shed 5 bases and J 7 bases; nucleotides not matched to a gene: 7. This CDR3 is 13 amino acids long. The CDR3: CASSPGGGREQYV. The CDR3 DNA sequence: TGTGCCAGCAGCCCCGGGGGGGGGAGGGAGCAGTACGTC.

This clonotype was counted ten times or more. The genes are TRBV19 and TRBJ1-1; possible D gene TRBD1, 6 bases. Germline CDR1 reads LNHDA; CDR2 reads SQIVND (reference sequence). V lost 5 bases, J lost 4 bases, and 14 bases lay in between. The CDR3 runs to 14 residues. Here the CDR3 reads CASSSIGGSTEAFF. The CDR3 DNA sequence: TGTGCCAGTAGTTCCATAGGGGGAAGCACTGAAGCTTTCTTT.

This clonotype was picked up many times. CDR3 nucleotides: TGTGCCAGCAGTTACGTGGGGACGAAAAAGGAGACCCAGTACTTC. Protein product: CASSYVGTKKETQYF. The J gene is TRBJ2-5, the V gene TRBV6-2 or TRBV6-3; D assignment may be TRBD1 or TRBD2 (5 bases each). The CDR3 spans 15 residues. V was cut by 2 bases and J by 5 bases, with 15 bases left in between. Germline V gene data show CDR1 as MNHEY and CDR2 as SVGEGT.

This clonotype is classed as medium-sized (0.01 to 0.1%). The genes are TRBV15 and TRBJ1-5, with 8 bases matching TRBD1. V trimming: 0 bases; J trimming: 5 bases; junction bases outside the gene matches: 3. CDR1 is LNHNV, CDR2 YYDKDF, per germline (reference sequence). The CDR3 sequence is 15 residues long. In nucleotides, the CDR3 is TGTGCCACCAGCAGAGATCCAGGGGGCCATCAGCCCCAGCATTTT. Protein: CATSRDPGGHQPQHF.

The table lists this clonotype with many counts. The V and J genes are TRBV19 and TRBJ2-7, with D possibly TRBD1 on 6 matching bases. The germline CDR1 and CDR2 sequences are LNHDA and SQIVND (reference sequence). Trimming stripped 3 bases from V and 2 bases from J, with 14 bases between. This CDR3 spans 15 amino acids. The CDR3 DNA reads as TGTGCCAGTAGTATCAGGGGCCCGAGCCCCTACGAGCAGTACTTC. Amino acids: CASSIRGPSPYEQYF.

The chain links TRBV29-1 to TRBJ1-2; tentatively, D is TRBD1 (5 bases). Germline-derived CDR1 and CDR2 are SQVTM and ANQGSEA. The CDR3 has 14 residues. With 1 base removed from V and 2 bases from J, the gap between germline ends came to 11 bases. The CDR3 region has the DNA TGCAGCGTTGAAGCACAGGAGAGGAACTATGGCTACACCTTC. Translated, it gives CSVEAQERNYGYTF.

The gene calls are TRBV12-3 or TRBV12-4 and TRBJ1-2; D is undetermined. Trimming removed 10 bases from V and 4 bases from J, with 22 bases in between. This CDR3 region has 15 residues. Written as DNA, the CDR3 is TGTGCCATTACGGAAGGGTATGCTGCCCCCTATGGCTACACCTTC. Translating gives CAITEGYAAPYGYTF.

The CDR3 is CSLEGTGTGATFF. The CDR3 DNA reads TGCAGCCTCGAGGGAACCGGGACAGGGGCAACTTTCTTT. V is TRBV29-1 and J is TRBJ1-1, with TRBD1 matching 10 bases. Germline V lookup: CDR1 SQVTM, CDR2 ANQGSEA. After removal of 8 bases from V and 12 bases from J, the junction contained 15 bases not matched to a gene. The CDR3 sequence is 13 residues long.

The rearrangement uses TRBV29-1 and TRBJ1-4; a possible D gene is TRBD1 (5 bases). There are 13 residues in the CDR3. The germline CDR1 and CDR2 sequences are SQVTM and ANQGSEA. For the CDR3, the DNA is TGCAGTGCTTCGGGGGCAACTAATGAAAAACTGTTTTTT. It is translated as CSASGATNEKLFF. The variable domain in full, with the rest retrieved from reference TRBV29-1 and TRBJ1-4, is SAVISQKPSRDICQRGTSLTIQCQVDSQVTMMFWYRQQPGQSLTLIATANQGSEATYESGFVIDKFPISRPNLTFSTLTVSNMSPEDSSIYLCSASGATNEKLFFGSGTQLSVL.

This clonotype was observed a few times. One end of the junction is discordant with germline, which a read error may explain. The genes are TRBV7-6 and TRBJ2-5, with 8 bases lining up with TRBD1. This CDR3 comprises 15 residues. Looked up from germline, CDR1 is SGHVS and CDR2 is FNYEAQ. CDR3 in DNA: TGTGCCAGCAGCTTAGGCCCTCAGGGGGCAGAGGCCCAGTACTTC. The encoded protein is CASSLGPQGAEAQYF. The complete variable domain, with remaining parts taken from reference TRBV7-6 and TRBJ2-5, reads GAGVSQSPRYKVTKRGQDVALRCDPISGHVSLYWYRQALGQGPEFLTYFNYEAQQDKSGLPNDRFSAERPEGSISTLTIQRTEQRDSAMYRCASSLGPQGAEAQYFGPGTRLLVL.

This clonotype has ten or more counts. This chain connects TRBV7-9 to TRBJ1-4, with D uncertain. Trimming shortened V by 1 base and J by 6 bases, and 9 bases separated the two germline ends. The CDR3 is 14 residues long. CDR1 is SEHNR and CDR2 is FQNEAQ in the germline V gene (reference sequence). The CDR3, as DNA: TGTGCCAGCAGCTTAGGGCTCTCCGATGAAAAACTGTTTTTT. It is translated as CASSLGLSDEKLFF.

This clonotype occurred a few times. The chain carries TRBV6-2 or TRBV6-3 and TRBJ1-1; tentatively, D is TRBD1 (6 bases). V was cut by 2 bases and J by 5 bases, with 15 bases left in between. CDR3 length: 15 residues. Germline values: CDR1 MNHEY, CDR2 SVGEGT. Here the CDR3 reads CASSYPPPGQTEAFF. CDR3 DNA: TGTGCCAGCAGTTACCCCCCACCGGGACAAACTGAAGCTTTCTTT.

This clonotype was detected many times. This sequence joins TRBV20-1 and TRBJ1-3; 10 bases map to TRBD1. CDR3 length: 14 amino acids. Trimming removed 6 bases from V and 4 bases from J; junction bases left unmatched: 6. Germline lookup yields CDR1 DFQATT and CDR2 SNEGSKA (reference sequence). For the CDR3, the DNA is TGCAGTGCCCTTGACAGGGGGCGAGGAAACACCATATATTTT. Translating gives CSALDRGRGNTIYF.

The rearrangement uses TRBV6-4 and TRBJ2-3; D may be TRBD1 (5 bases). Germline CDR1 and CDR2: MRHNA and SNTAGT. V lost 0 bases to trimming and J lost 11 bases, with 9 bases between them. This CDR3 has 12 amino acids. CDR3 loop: CASSDSGREQYF. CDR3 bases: TGTGCCAGCAGTGACTCGGGGCGAGAGCAGTATTTT.

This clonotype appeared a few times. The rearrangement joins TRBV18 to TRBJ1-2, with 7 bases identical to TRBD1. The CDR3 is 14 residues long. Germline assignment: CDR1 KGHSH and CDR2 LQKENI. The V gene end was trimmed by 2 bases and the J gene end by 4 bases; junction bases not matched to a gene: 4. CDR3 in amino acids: CASSPDRVGYGYTF. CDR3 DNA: TGTGCCAGCTCACCAGACAGGGTGGGCTATGGCTACACCTTC.

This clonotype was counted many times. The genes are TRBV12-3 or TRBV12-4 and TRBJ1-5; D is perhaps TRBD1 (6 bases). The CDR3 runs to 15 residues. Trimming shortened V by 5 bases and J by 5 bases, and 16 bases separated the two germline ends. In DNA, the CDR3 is TGTGCCAGCAGTGCGTCGAGGGGGGGCCATCAGCCCCAGCATTTT. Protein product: CASSASRGGHQPQHF.

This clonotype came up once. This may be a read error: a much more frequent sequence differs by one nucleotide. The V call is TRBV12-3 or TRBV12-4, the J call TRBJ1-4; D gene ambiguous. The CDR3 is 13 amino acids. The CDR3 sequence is CAGSRTGRRKLFF. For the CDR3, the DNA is TGTGCCGGCAGTAGGACGGGGAGGCGGAAACTGTTTTTT.